The next 18 T cell receptor beta chains were all read from a single sample in a study of T cells in Graves' hyperthyroidism and ophthalmopathy. There were TCR beta CDR3 regions amplified from RNA transcripts. A set of HTBI primers served as the primers for a first-round RT-PCR of the TCR CDR3. MiXCR was run by TCRdb on the multiplex PCR reads, yielding one entry per CDR3 protein. The sample carries about 700,000 distinct CDR3 sequences, over 40% recorded once. Sequenced: peripheral blood or thyroid tissue (not recorded which). The receptors here all came from an adult man with Graves' disease, either hyperthyroidism or ophthalmopathy (not recorded which).

Comment on this clonotype: This clone may be a read error of a much larger clone one base away. The CDR3 sequence is CASSPYDTMGSGNTIYF. The CDR3, as DNA: TGTGCCAGCAGCCCTTACGACACCATGGGCTCTGGAAACACCATATATTTT. The rearrangement uses TRBV7-6 and TRBJ1-3, with no clear D. Trimming stripped 5 bases from V and 0 bases from J, with 17 bases between. CDR3 length: 17 residues. From germline, CDR1 is SGHVS and CDR2 FNYEAQ.

The rearrangement joins TRBV3-1 to TRBJ2-7, with 7 bases aligning to TRBD2. The CDR3 is made up of 15 amino acids. The V gene end was trimmed by 5 bases and the J gene end by 3 bases; junction bases not matched to a gene: 10. Germline CDR1 and CDR2: LGHDT and YNNKEL (reference sequence). CDR3 amino acids: CASSETSQDYYEQYF. The CDR3 coding sequence is TGTGCCAGCAGCGAGACTAGCCAGGACTACTACGAGCAGTACTTC.

As to this clonotype: A read error may produce the germline difference seen at one junction end. The chain employs TRBV7-8 and TRBJ1-5, with D possibly matching TRBD1 (5 bases). This CDR3 comprises 13 residues. CDR1 is SGHVS, CDR2 FQNEAQ, per germline. This chain's CDR3 is CTSSRDRNQPQHF. The CDR3 bases are TGTACCAGCAGCCGGGACCGCAATCAGCCCCAGCATTTT.

There are many counts of this clonotype. The chain links TRBV24-1 to TRBJ2-7, with 7 bases aligning to TRBD1. The germline V gene encodes CDR1 KGHDR and CDR2 SFDVKD. V was pared by 4 bases and J by 4 bases, with 6 bases of the junction left unmatched. The CDR3 totals 14 residues. The CDR3 is CATSDYRTGYEQYF. Here the CDR3 DNA reads TGTGCCACCAGTGACTACAGGACAGGTTACGAGCAGTACTTC.

This chain connects TRBV29-1 to TRBJ1-5; 8 nucleotides match TRBD1. The CDR3 is 12 amino acids. Unmatched junction bases numbered 5, after V lost 8 bases and J lost 5 bases. The V gene's germline CDR1 is SQVTM and CDR2 ANQGSEA. CDR3 coding DNA: TGCAGCATGACAGGGGAGGATCAGCCCCAGCATTTT. It yields the protein CSMTGEDQPQHF.

V gene TRBV10-1 combines with J gene TRBJ1-2; 9 nucleotides line up with TRBD1. Per germline, CDR1 WNHNN and CDR2 SYGVQD (reference sequence). V gave up 8 bases and J gave up 4 bases; unmatched junction bases: 5. The CDR3 totals 13 residues. CDR3 DNA sequence: TGCGCCAGCCGGAACAGGGGGCTCTATGGCTACACCTTC. Its translation: CASRNRGLYGYTF.

This clonotype showed up many times. The J gene is TRBJ1-1, the V gene TRBV5-1, with D unclear. CDR1 is SGHRS, CDR2 YFSETQ, per germline. Trimming cost V 0 bases and J 5 bases, with 8 bases left between them. The CDR3 is 13 residues long. CDR3 in amino acids: CASSLGGETEAFF. CDR3 in DNA: TGCGCCAGCAGCTTGGGCGGGGAAACTGAAGCTTTCTTT.

This clonotype was observed a handful of times. CDR3 in DNA: TGTGCCAGCAGCTCATCCGGACAGGCTACGCAGTATTTT. Translating it yields CASSSSGQATQYF. The V call is TRBV7-8, the J call TRBJ2-3, with TRBD1 matching over 7 bases. V shed 4 bases, J shed 8 bases, and the junction held 6 bases outside the gene matches. The CDR3 sequence is 13 residues long. Germline loops: CDR1 SGHVS, CDR2 FQNEAQ.

The chain joins TRBV12-3 or TRBV12-4 to TRBJ2-5; TRBD2 matches at 12 bases. The V and J ends lost 6 bases and 3 bases, in that order; junction bases with no gene match: 5. This CDR3 spans 15 amino acids. Here the CDR3 DNA reads TGTGCCAGCAGCTCGACTAGCGGGGGTGAAGAGACCCAGTACTTC. The encoded protein is CASSSTSGGEETQYF.

Details on this clonotype: At one end, the junction sequence differs from germline, possibly due to a read error. The chain uses TRBV10-2 and TRBJ2-6; D perhaps matches TRBD1 (5 bases). This CDR3 is 12 amino acids long. Germline V CDR1 and CDR2: WSHSY, SAAADI. CDR3 sequence reads: CASSDDSKSEAF. In DNA, the CDR3 is TGCGCCAGCAGTGATGACAGCAAATCTGAAGCTTTC.

This clonotype was counted between two and nine times. This chain uses TRBV20-1 with TRBJ1-1, with D possibly TRBD1 on 5 matching bases. The CDR3 extends over 13 amino acids. The V gene's germline CDR1 is DFQATT and CDR2 SNEGSKA (reference sequence). Trimming stripped 4 bases from V and 1 base from J, with 10 bases between. Here the CDR3 DNA reads TGCAGTGCTACAGGGTGGGGGAACACTGAAGCTTTCTTT. It codes for CSATGWGNTEAFF.

This clonotype was seen many times. J is TRBJ2-7 and V is TRBV19, with D perhaps TRBD1 (5 bases). This CDR3 has 12 amino acids. Germline CDR1 reads LNHDA; CDR2 reads SQIVND (reference sequence). With 10 bases removed from V and 3 bases from J, the gap between germline ends came to 13 bases. CDR3: CATQTDSYEQYF. CDR3 DNA sequence: TGTGCCACCCAGACCGACAGCTACGAGCAGTACTTC.

There are many counts of this clonotype. This chain links TRBV7-9 with TRBJ1-2; D ambiguous. The CDR3 spans 11 residues. Germline values: CDR1 SEHNR, CDR2 FQNEAQ (reference sequence). In nucleotides, the CDR3 is TGTGCGTGGGCGGAAAACTATGGCTACACCTTC. Protein product: CAWAENYGYTF. The full variable domain, in which reference TRBV7-9 and TRBJ1-2 provide the parts outside the CDR3, is DTGVSQNPRHKITKRGQNVTFRCDPISEHNRLYWYRQTLGQGPEFLTYFQNEAQLEKSRLLSDRFSAERPKGSFSTLEIQRTEQGDSAMYLCAWAENYGYTFGSGTRLTVV.

This rearrangement joins TRBV24-1 to TRBJ2-5, with 11 bases lining up with TRBD2. This CDR3 comprises 16 residues. Trimming at V came to 5 bases and at J to 0 bases, leaving 4 bases not matched to a gene. Germline CDR1 is KGHDR and CDR2 is SFDVKD. The CDR3 reads CATSGSTSGDQETQYF. CDR3 DNA sequence: TGTGCCACCAGTGGTTCGACTAGCGGGGACCAAGAGACCCAGTACTTC.

This clonotype was detected many times. One end of the junction varies from germline; a read error may be responsible. V gene TRBV10-3 combines with J gene TRBJ2-7; D might be TRBD1 (7 bases). Germline CDR1 and CDR2: ENHRY and SYGVKD. The CDR3 contains 15 residues. The chain's CDR3 is CASSDDGGGSGEQYF. The CDR3 DNA is TGTGCCAGCAGTGATGACGGAGGGGGCTCTGGCGAGCAGTACTTC.

The chain links TRBV5-4 to TRBJ1-5, with a possible D match to TRBD1 (6 bases). This CDR3 spans 15 amino acids. V lost 2 bases to trimming and J lost 3 bases, with 12 bases between them. The germline V gene encodes CDR1 SGHNT and CDR2 YYREEE (reference sequence). The CDR3 nucleotides are TGTGCCAGCAGCTTACCAGGGGACCCCAATCAGCCCCAGCATTTT. Protein product: CASSLPGDPNQPQHF.

This clonotype was observed a few times. The chain is built from TRBV7-2 and TRBJ1-2, with 7 bases identical to TRBD1. J lost 0 bases, V lost 1 base, and 8 bases had no gene match. This CDR3 has 17 amino acids. CDR1 is SGHTA, CDR2 FQGNSA, per germline. CDR3 loop: CASSLVGRGKSNYGYTF. The CDR3 coding sequence is TGTGCCAGCAGCTTAGTAGGCAGGGGGAAATCTAACTATGGCTACACCTTC.

In regard to this clonotype: Relative to the germline gene, one junction end is altered; a read error may explain this. The chain combines TRBV11-2 with TRBJ1-4; TRBD1 aligns across 7 bases. This CDR3 spans 13 amino acids. Germline CDR1 reads SGHAT; CDR2 reads FQNNGV. The CDR3 nucleotides read TGTACCAGCAGCACTCCTAGGGAGGGGGCCTTGTTTTTT. Protein sequence: CTSSTPREGALFF.